This TCR beta chain was obtained from a study of T-cell reconstitution after alpha-beta-depleted transplantation in children. Germline V gives CDR1 SGHRS, CDR2 YFSETQ. Unmatched junction bases numbered 7, after V lost 2 bases and J lost 8 bases. The CDR3 sequence is 14 residues long. Preparation of the TCRbeta library was carried out with unique molecular identifiers. TCRdb recomputed calls from the PCR reads with MiXCR, one row per CDR3 protein. The data hold just under 550,000 distinct CDR3 sequences, with about 18% observed a single time. This sample comprised PBMCs from the stem cell graft donor, obtained from the stem cell graft. V is TRBV5-1 and J is TRBJ1-2; TRBD1 matches 9 bases. The sequence was collected from a human donor who donated a stem cell graft to a child with acute lymphoblastic leukemia. The CDR3 DNA reads as TGCGCCAGCAGCTTTGAGGGGACAGGGACGGGCTACACCTTC. Its protein is CASSFEGTGTGYTF.